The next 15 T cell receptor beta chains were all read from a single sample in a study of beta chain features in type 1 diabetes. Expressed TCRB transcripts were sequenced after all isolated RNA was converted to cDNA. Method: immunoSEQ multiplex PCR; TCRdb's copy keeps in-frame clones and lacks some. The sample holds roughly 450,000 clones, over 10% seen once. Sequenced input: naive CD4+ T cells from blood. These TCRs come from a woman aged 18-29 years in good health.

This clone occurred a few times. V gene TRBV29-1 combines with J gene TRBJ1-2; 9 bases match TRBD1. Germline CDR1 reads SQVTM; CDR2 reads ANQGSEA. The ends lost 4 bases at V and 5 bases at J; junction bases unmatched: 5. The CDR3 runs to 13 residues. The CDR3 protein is CSVGMGTGYGYTF. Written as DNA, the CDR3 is TGCAGCGTTGGGATGGGGACAGGGTATGGCTACACCTTC.

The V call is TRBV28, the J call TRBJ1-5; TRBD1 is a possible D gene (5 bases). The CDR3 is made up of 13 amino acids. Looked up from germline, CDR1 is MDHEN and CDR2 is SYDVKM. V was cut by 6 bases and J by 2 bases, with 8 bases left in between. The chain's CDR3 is CASRTDRNQPQHF. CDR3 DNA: TGTGCCAGCAGGACAGACCGCAATCAGCCCCAGCATTTT.

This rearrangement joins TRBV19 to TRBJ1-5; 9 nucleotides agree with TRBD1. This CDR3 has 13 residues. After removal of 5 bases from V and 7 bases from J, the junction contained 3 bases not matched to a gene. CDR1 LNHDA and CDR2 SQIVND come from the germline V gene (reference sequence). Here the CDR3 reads CASSVGQGQPQHF. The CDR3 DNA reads TGTGCCAGTAGTGTAGGACAGGGGCAGCCCCAGCATTTT.

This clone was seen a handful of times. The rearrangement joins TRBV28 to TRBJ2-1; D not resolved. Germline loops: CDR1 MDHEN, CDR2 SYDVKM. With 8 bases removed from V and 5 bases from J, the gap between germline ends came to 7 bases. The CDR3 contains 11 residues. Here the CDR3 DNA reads TGTGCCAGCCGAACCAACAATGAGCAGTTCTTC. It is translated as CASRTNNEQFF.

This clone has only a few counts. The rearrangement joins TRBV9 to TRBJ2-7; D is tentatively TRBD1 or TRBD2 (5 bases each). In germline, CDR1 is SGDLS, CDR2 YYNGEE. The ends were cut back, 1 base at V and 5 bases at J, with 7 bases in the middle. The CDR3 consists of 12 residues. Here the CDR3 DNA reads TGTGCCAGCAGCGTAAGAGGGGACGAGCAGTACTTC. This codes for CASSVRGDEQYF.

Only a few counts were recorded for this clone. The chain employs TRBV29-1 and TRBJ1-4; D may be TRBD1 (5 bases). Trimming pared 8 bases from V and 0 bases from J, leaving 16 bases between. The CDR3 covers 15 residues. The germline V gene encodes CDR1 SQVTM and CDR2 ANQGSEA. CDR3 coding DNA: TGCAGCTCGGGCAGGGAAAGGGCAACTAATGAAAAACTGTTTTTT. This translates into CSSGRERATNEKLFF. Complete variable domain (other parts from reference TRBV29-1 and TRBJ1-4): SAVISQKPSRDICQRGTSLTIQCQVDSQVTMMFWYRQQPGQSLTLIATANQGSEATYESGFVIDKFPISRPNLTFSTLTVSNMSPEDSSIYLCSSGRERATNEKLFFGSGTQLSVL.

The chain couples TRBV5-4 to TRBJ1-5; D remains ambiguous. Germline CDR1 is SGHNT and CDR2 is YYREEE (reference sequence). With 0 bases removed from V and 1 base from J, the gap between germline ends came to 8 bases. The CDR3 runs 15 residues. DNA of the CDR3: TGTGCCAGCAGCTTGGATACAGCCAGCAATCAGCCCCAGCATTTT. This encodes CASSLDTASNQPQHF.

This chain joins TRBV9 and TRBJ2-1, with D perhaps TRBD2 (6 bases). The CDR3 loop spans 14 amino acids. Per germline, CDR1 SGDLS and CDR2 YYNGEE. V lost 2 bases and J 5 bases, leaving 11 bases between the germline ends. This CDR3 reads CASSVTGRHNEQFF. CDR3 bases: TGTGCCAGCAGCGTTACCGGGAGACACAATGAGCAGTTCTTC. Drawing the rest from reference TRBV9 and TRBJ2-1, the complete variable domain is DSGVTQTPKHLITATGQRVTLRCSPRSGDLSVYWYQQSLDQGLQFLIQYYNGEERAKGNILERFSAQQFPDLHSELNLSSLELGDSALYFCASSVTGRHNEQFFGPGTRLTVL.

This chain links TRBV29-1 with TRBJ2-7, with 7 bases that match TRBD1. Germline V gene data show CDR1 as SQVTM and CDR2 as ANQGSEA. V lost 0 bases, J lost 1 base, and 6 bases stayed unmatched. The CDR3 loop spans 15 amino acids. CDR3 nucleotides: TGCAGCGTTGAAGACGGGACAGCTACTTCCTACGAGCAGTACTTC. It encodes CSVEDGTATSYEQYF.

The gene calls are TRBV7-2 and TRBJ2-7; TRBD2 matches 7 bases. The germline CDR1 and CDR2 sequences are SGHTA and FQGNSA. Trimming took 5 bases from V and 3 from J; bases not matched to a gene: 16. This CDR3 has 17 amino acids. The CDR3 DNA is TGTGCCAGCAGCCGCCTGGGCGGGAGTACGACTTTCTACGAGCAGTACTTC. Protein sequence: CASSRLGGSTTFYEQYF.

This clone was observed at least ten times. The CDR3 region has the DNA TGTGCCACCAGCAGAGATGGGGACAGCAGGTACTTC. This codes for CATSRDGDSRYF. V usage is TRBV15 and J usage is TRBJ2-4, with 7 bases lining up with TRBD1. The V segment lost 0 bases and the J segment 15 bases; nucleotides outside the gene matches: 5. The CDR3 extends over 12 amino acids. Looked up from germline, CDR1 is LNHNV and CDR2 is YYDKDF (reference sequence).

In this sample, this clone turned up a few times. The CDR3 DNA follows: TGTGCCAGCAGCTTAGTCAATCAGCCCCAGCATTTT. This sequence encodes CASSLVNQPQHF. The chain joins TRBV7-9 to TRBJ1-5; D gene ambiguous. From germline, CDR1 is SEHNR and CDR2 FQNEAQ (reference sequence). The CDR3 length is 12 residues. V dropped 1 base and J dropped 3 bases, with 1 base sitting between them.

CDR3 protein: CASSARHKSTDTQYF. As DNA, the CDR3 is TGTGCCAGCAGCGCCCGACACAAGAGCACAGATACGCAGTATTTT. The chain carries TRBV5-4 and TRBJ2-3; D is undetermined. Germline values: CDR1 SGHNT, CDR2 YYREEE (reference sequence). CDR3 length: 15 amino acids. The V gene lost 4 bases and the J gene lost 0 bases, with 12 bases spanning the gap.

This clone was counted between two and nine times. The CDR3 nucleotides read TGTGCCAGCTCACAAGGACTAGCGGATACCTACGAGCAGTACTTC. Translation gives CASSQGLADTYEQYF. The chain couples TRBV18 to TRBJ2-7; 10 bases fit TRBD2. V was clipped by 4 bases and J by 2 bases; unmatched bases: 5. The germline V gene has CDR1 KGHSH and CDR2 LQKENI. The CDR3 runs 15 residues.

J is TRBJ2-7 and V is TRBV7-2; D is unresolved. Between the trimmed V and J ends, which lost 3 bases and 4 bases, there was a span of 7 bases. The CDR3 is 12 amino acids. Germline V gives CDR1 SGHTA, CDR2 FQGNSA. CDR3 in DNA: TGTGCCAGCAGCTTCCTGGGGTACGAGCAGTACGTC. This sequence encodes CASSFLGYEQYV.